The 6 T cell receptor beta chains reported below all come from one sample, sequenced in a study of persistence of HIV-infected CD4 T cells (dated by TCRdb to the early 2020s). Their antigen targets remain unknown. The treatment or condition label on this specimen signifies: suppressive antiretroviral therapy. Cells were stimulated with lysates of CMV-infected fibroblasts at roughly 9.1 ug/mL. Responding CD4+ T cells were sorted on the basis of upregulation of both CD40 ligand and CD69. TCRbeta repertoires were sequenced from genomic DNA with the immunoSEQ hsTCRB assay version 4 in survey mode. Sourced from immuneACCESS, this table was stored by TCRdb with only in-frame sequences that have V and J called. A share of the clones is absent; for the studies checked, an unresolved V gene accounts for under half, and the remainder has no known explanation. The sample data list some 16,000 clones, and almost 65% of these were observed just once. The ten largest make up 7% to 10% of the sample.

The sample was CD4+ T cells sorted from PBMCs after roughly 18-hour stimulation, taken from a patient who received antiretroviral therapy. In light of the paper, this sample's cell subset or site label describes: CD40L+CD69+ CD4 T cells responding to CMV lysate. The source is an adult woman with HIV who was CMV-seropositive.

The J gene is TRBJ2-2, the V gene TRBV3-1 (or the pseudogene TRBV3-2), with D maybe TRBD2 (6 bases). The V gene's germline CDR1 is LGHDT and CDR2 YNNKEL (reference sequence). This CDR3 comprises 17 residues. V shed 1 base and J shed 2 bases, with 14 bases lying between them. The CDR3 nucleotides read TGTGCCAGCAGCCAAGGAGATTGGAGGGCAAACACCGGGGAGCTGTTTTTT. Translated: CASSQGDWRANTGELFF.

The chain links TRBV5-1 to TRBJ2-3, with TRBD1 as a possible D gene (6 bases). There are 16 residues in the CDR3. V lost 4 bases and J 1 base, leaving 16 bases between the germline ends. Germline V gives CDR1 SGHRS, CDR2 YFSETQ. As DNA, the CDR3 is TGCGCCAGCAGCCGGGAAAACAGGGCAGGCACAGATACGCAGTATTTT. Translation: CASSRENRAGTDTQYF.

V gene TRBV9 combines with J gene TRBJ2-1; D is uncertain. The CDR3 consists of 13 residues. Trimming left V 3 bases short and J 0 bases short, with 4 bases between. Germline V gene lookup returns CDR1 SGDLS and CDR2 YYNGEE. CDR3 region: CASSASSYNEQFF. CDR3 DNA: TGTGCCAGCAGCGCGAGCTCCTACAATGAGCAGTTCTTC.

CDR3 nucleotide sequence: TGTGCCACCAGTGACCCCGGGACAGGGCGGGCTTTCTTT. Its translation: CATSDPGTGRAFF. V is TRBV24-1 and J is TRBJ1-1; 9 positions match TRBD1. J was trimmed by 11 bases and V by 4 bases; bases with no gene match: 7. This CDR3 spans 13 amino acids. Germline CDR1 KGHDR, CDR2 SFDVKD.

This clone was seen just once. V usage is TRBV7-9 and J usage is TRBJ1-1; D unclear. The germline V and J ends were trimmed by 3 bases and 1 base, with 9 bases remaining between them. The CDR3 runs 14 residues. Germline V lookup: CDR1 SEHNR, CDR2 FQNEAQ (reference sequence). This CDR3 is CASSLRVSNTEAFF. DNA for the CDR3: TGTGCCAGCAGCTTGAGGGTCTCGAACACTGAAGCTTTCTTT.

The chain employs TRBV5-8 and TRBJ2-1, with 8 bases lining up with TRBD1. After removal of 0 bases from V and 4 bases from J, the junction contained 0 bases not matched to a gene. Germline-derived CDR1 and CDR2 are SGHTS and YDEGEE. This CDR3 region has 14 residues. The CDR3 DNA reads TGTGCCAGCAGCTTGGGGACAGGGTACAATGAGCAGTTCTTC. It yields the protein CASSLGTGYNEQFF.